This is a list of T cell receptor beta chains from one sample in a study of cytomegalovirus exposure and HLA in healthy donors. The table came from immunoSEQ multiplex PCR; TCRdb's copy has only in-frame clones and leaves some out. The data hold more than 95,000 clones, with 75% to 85% observed a single time. The specimen was PBMCs. These receptors originate from a man between 40 and 49 years old in good health and CMV-seronegative. The CDR3 runs from the conserved cysteine through the conserved F or W. The D gene is left open where the match is weak. A clone size is listed for some rows: how often the clone was seen (once, few, many), or a class if it is expanded.

abundance: -; d_gene: -; j_gene: TRBJ1-1; v_gene: TRBV9; CDR3aa: CASSVGGSTEAFF; CDR3nt: TGTGCCAGCAGCGTAGGAGGGTCCACTGAAGCTTTCTTT
abundance: -; d_gene: TRBD1; j_gene: TRBJ1-5; v_gene: TRBV7-9; CDR3aa: CASSLGQSDQPQHF; CDR3nt: TGTGCCAGCAGCTTGGGACAGTCCGATCAGCCCCAGCATTTT
abundance: -; d_gene: -; j_gene: TRBJ2-3; v_gene: TRBV5-1; CDR3aa: CASSLPRDLTPDTQYF; CDR3nt: TGCGCCAGCAGCTTACCCCGGGATCTCACCCCAGATACGCAGTATTTT
abundance: -; d_gene: -; j_gene: TRBJ2-7; v_gene: TRBV28; CDR3aa: CASSLTYYEQYF; CDR3nt: TGTGCCAGCAGTTTAACATACTACGAGCAGTACTTC
abundance: once; d_gene: -; j_gene: TRBJ1-5; v_gene: TRBV4-1; CDR3aa: CASSQDLFQPQHF; CDR3nt: TGCGCCAGCAGCCAAGATCTTTTTCAGCCCCAGCATTTT
abundance: -; d_gene: -; j_gene: TRBJ2-3; v_gene: TRBV11-2; CDR3aa: CASSSDSPDTQYF; CDR3nt: TGTGCCAGCAGCTCTGACTCCCCGGATACGCAGTATTTT
abundance: -; d_gene: -; j_gene: TRBJ1-1; v_gene: TRBV6-1; CDR3aa: CASSDSYYTEAFF; CDR3nt: TGTGCCAGCTCCGACAGCTACTACACTGAAGCTTTCTTT
abundance: few; d_gene: -; j_gene: TRBJ1-1; v_gene: TRBV15; CDR3aa: CATSRDLENTEAFF; CDR3nt: TGTGCCACCAGCAGAGATCTAGAGAACACTGAAGCTTTCTTT
abundance: -; d_gene: TRBD1; j_gene: TRBJ1-5; v_gene: TRBV5-6; CDR3aa: CASSPGTGKTPQHF; CDR3nt: TGTGCCAGCAGCCCCGGGACAGGGAAAACGCCCCAGCATTTT
abundance: few; d_gene: TRBD2; j_gene: TRBJ2-5; v_gene: TRBV7-6; CDR3aa: CASSPKPGLAGGETQYF; CDR3nt: TGTGCCAGCAGCCCAAAGCCGGGACTAGCGGGAGGAGAGACCCAGTACTTC
abundance: -; d_gene: -; j_gene: TRBJ1-1; v_gene: TRBV7-2; CDR3aa: CASSFGWGGSTEAFF; CDR3nt: TGTGCCAGCAGCTTCGGGTGGGGGGGCAGCACTGAAGCTTTCTTT
abundance: -; d_gene: -; j_gene: TRBJ2-5; v_gene: TRBV27; CDR3aa: CASSPGTAGETQYF; CDR3nt: TGTGCCAGCAGTCCCGGGACCGCGGGGGAGACCCAGTACTTC
abundance: -; d_gene: -; j_gene: TRBJ2-7; v_gene: TRBV2; CDR3aa: CASSGKRSSYEQYF; CDR3nt: TGTGCCAGCAGTGGAAAGCGGTCGTCCTACGAGCAGTACTTC
abundance: -; d_gene: -; j_gene: TRBJ1-5; v_gene: TRBV28; CDR3aa: CASSFPRGGAGQPQHF; CDR3nt: TGTGCCAGCAGTTTCCCCCGGGGGGGGGCGGGGCAGCCCCAGCATTTT
abundance: -; d_gene: TRBD2; j_gene: TRBJ2-7; v_gene: TRBV28; CDR3aa: CASTPAGASYEQYF; CDR3nt: TGTGCCAGCACCCCAGCGGGGGCCTCCTACGAGCAGTACTTC
abundance: -; d_gene: TRBD2; j_gene: TRBJ2-1; v_gene: TRBV6-5; CDR3aa: CASRLAGTHLGQFF; CDR3nt: TGTGCCAGCAGACTAGCGGGGACCCACCTGGGGCAGTTCTTC
abundance: -; d_gene: -; j_gene: TRBJ1-3; v_gene: TRBV28; CDR3aa: CASSVPRGSGNTIYF; CDR3nt: TGTGCCAGCAGCGTACCCAGGGGCTCTGGAAACACCATATATTTT
abundance: few; d_gene: TRBD2; j_gene: TRBJ2-2; v_gene: TRBV5-1; CDR3aa: CASRSLAGEQTGELFF; CDR3nt: TGCGCCAGCAGGTCTCTAGCGGGGGAACAGACCGGGGAGCTGTTTTTT
abundance: -; d_gene: -; j_gene: TRBJ1-5; v_gene: TRBV6-5; CDR3aa: CASRPRGNSNQPQHF; CDR3nt: TGTGCCAGCAGACCAAGGGGGAATAGCAATCAGCCCCAGCATTTT
abundance: -; d_gene: TRBD1; j_gene: TRBJ2-7; v_gene: TRBV29-1; CDR3aa: CSVPGQVTYEQYF; CDR3nt: TGCAGCGTACCGGGACAGGTAACCTACGAGCAGTACTTC